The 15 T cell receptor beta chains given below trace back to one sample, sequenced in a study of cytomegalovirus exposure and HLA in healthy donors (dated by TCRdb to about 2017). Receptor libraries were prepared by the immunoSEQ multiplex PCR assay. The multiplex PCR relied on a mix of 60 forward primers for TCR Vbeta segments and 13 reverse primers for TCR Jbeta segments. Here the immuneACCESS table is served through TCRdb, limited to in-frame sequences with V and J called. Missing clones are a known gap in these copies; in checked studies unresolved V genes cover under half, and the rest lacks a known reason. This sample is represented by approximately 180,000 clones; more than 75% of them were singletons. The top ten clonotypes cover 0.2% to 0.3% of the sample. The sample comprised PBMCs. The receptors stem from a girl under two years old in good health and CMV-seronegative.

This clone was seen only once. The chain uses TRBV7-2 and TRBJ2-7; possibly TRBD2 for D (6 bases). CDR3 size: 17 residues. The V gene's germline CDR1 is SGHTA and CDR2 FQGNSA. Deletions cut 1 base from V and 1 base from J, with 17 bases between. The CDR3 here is CASSLDTGVSWSYEQYF. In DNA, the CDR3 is TGTGCCAGCAGCTTAGATACGGGAGTATCATGGTCCTACGAGCAGTACTTC.

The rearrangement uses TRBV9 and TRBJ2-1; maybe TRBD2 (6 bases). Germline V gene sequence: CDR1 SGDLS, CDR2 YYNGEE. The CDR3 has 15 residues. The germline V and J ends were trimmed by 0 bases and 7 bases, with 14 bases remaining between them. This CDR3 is CASSVGGGLGNEQFF. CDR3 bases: TGTGCCAGCAGCGTAGGGGGAGGCCTCGGGAATGAGCAGTTCTTC.

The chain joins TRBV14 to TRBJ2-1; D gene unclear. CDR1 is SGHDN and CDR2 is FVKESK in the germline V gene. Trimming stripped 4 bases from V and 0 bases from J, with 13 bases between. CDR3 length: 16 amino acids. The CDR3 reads CASSLITLSSYNEQFF. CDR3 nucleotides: TGTGCCAGCAGCCTAATAACCCTAAGCTCCTACAATGAGCAGTTCTTC.

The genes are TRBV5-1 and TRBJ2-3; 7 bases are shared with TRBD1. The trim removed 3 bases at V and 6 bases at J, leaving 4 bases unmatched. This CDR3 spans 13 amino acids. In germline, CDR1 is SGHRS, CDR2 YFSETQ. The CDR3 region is CASSSTGLDTQYF. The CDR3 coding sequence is TGCGCCAGCAGCTCGACAGGGCTTGATACGCAGTATTTT.

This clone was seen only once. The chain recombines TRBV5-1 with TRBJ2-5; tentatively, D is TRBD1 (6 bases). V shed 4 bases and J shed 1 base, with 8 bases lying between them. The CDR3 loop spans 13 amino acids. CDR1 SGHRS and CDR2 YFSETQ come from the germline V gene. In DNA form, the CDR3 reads TGCGCCAGCAGCCCGACAGGCCAAGAGACCCAGTACTTC. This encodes CASSPTGQETQYF. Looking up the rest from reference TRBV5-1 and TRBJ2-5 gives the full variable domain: KAGVTQTPRYLIKTRGQQVTLSCSPISGHRSVSWYQQTPGQGLQFLFEYFSETQRNKGNFPGRFSGRQFSNSRSEMNVSTLELGDSALYLCASSPTGQETQYFGPGTRLLVL.

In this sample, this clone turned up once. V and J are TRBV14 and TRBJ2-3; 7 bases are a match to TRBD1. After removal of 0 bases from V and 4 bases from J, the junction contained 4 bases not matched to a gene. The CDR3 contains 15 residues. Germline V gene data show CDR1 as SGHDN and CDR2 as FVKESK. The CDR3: CASSQETTGADTQYF. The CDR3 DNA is TGTGCCAGCAGCCAAGAAACCACAGGGGCAGATACGCAGTATTTT.

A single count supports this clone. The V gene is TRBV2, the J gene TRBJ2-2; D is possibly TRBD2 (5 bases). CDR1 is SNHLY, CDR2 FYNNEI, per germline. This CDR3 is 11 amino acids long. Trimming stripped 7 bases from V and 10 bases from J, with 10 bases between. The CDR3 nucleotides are TGTGCCAGCAACACTAGGGCGGAGCTGTTTTTT. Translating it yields CASNTRAELFF.

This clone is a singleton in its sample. CDR3 nucleotide sequence: TGTGCCAGCAGCCGACAGGGAACCTACGAGCAGTACTTC. This sequence encodes CASSRQGTYEQYF. The rearrangement uses TRBV7-9 and TRBJ2-5, with 7 bases lining up with TRBD1. The end of the DNA is better explained by TRBJ2-7, so the J call may be wrong. The germline V gene encodes CDR1 SEHNR and CDR2 FQNEAQ (reference sequence). The CDR3 is 13 amino acids.

DNA of the CDR3: TGTGCCGTTCGACAGGGGATGGGCTACACCTTC. This gives the protein CAVRQGMGYTF. The chain joins TRBV6-1 to TRBJ1-2; TRBD1 matches at 8 bases. V shed 11 bases and J 8 bases; nucleotides not matched to a gene: 7. The CDR3 covers 11 residues. Germline V gene sequence: CDR1 MNHNS, CDR2 SASEGT.

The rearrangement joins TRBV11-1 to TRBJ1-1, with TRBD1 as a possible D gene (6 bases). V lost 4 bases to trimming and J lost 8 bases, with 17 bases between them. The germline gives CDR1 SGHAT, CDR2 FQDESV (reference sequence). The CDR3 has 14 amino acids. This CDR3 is CASSSRRGSFEAFF. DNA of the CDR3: TGTGCCAGCAGCTCACGCAGGGGAAGTTTCGAAGCTTTCTTT.

The CDR3 DNA sequence: TGCGCCAGCAGCTGGTCCCGGGAGCGGCCTAGCACAGATACGCAGTATTTT. The encoded protein is CASSWSRERPSTDTQYF. The chain couples TRBV5-1 to TRBJ2-3; tentative D call: TRBD2 (6 bases). This CDR3 comprises 17 residues. Per the germline V gene, CDR1 is SGHRS and CDR2 is YFSETQ. The V end lost 3 bases, the J end lost 0 bases, and 17 bases lay between the germline ends.

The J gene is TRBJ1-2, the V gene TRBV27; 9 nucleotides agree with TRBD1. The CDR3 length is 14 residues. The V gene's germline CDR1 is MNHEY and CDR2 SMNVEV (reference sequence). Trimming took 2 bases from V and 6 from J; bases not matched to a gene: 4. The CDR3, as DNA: TGTGCCAGCAGTTTAAAGGACAGGGGCGATGGCTACACCTTC. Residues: CASSLKDRGDGYTF.

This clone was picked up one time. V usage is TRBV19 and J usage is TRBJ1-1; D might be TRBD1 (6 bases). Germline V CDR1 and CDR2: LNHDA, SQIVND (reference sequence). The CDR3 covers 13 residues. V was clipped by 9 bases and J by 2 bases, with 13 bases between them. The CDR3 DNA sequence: TGTGCCAGCGCAGGGGCGTCTAACACTGAAGCTTTCTTT. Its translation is CASAGASNTEAFF.

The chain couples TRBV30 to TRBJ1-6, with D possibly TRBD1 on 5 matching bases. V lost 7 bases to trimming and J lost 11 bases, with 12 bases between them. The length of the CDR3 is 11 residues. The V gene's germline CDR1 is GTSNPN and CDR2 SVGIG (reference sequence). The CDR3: CALGARAPLHF. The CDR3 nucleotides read TGTGCCTTAGGGGCTCGGGCACCCCTCCACTTT.

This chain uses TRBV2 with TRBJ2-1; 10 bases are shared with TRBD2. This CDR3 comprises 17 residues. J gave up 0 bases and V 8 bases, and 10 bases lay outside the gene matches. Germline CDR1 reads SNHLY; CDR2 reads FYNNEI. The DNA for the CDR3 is TGTGCCAGCTCTGCTAGCGGGAGTGGTCGCTCCTACAATGAGCAGTTCTTC. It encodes CASSASGSGRSYNEQFF.